One T cell receptor beta chain is described in this entry. The sample carries other DNA sequences with the same CDR3. CD8 cells regarded as naive lacked CD45RO, were positively chosen for CCR7, and omitted terminally differentiated effector memory CD45RA+ cells. Unmatched junction bases numbered 4, after V lost 3 bases and J lost 1 base. Germline V gives CDR1 SGDLS, CDR2 YYNGEE. The CDR3 is 15 residues long. This specimen comes from a study of shared clonotypes between healthy human individuals. The assay was immunoSEQ multiplex PCR, and TCRdb's table has in-frame clones only and misses some. The data contain 2 million or so clones, about 95% of them singletons.

This chain uses TRBV9 with TRBJ2-3; TRBD2 matches 8 bases. This clonotype was sampled from a man aged 18 to 29 in good health. Sequences were obtained from naive CD8+ T cells sorted from blood. The CDR3 nucleotides read TGTGCCAGCAGCGCAGGACTAGCTGGCACAGATACGCAGTATTTT. Its protein is CASSAGLAGTDTQYF.